The 8 T cell receptor beta chains reported below all come from one sample, sequenced in a study of CD8 T cells in ankylosing spondylitis. TCRdb re-called the 5' RACE reads with MiXCR, one entry per CDR3 protein. Here the sample spans roughly 60,000 distinct CDR3 sequences, 6.2% being singletons. Sequencing was done on a sample of synovial fluid, either unsorted or a sorted T cell fraction (not recorded which). The receptor source for this set is a male donor with ankylosing spondylitis.

This clonotype came up many times. The chain employs TRBV18 and TRBJ2-3, with unresolved D. Between the trimmed V and J ends, which lost 8 bases and 0 bases, there was a span of 18 bases. The CDR3 extends over 16 amino acids. The germline V gene encodes CDR1 KGHSH and CDR2 LQKENI. Here the CDR3 reads CASTIRQTTSTDTQYF. The CDR3 nucleotides read TGTGCCAGCACGATAAGACAAACAACTAGCACAGATACGCAGTATTTT.

This clonotype was seen ten or more times. V is TRBV29-1 and J is TRBJ2-1; D may be TRBD1 or TRBD2 (5 bases each). This CDR3 is built from 14 residues. Trimming removed 7 bases at V and 3 bases at J, with 16 bases between. CDR1 SQVTM and CDR2 ANQGSEA come from the germline V gene. The CDR3: CSAPGGPVYNEQFF. The DNA of the CDR3 is TGCAGCGCTCCTGGGGGTCCGGTCTACAATGAGCAGTTCTTC.

This clonotype was seen ten or more times. V usage is TRBV2 and J usage is TRBJ2-7; D is unresolved. From germline, CDR1 is SNHLY and CDR2 FYNNEI. This CDR3 contains 12 residues. Trimming left V 2 bases short and J 3 bases short, with 5 bases between. In nucleotides, the CDR3 is TGTGCCAGCAGTGAACTAGACTACGAGCAGTACTTC. Its translation is CASSELDYEQYF.

The V gene is TRBV5-1, the J gene TRBJ2-7; 10 bases match TRBD1. Germline loops: CDR1 SGHRS, CDR2 YFSETQ. V lost 4 bases, J lost 6 bases, and 16 bases stayed unmatched. The CDR3 loop spans 17 amino acids. The CDR3 DNA sequence: TGCGCCAGCAGCGTACCGACAGGGGGCGCAAGGGTGGGCGAGCAGTACTTC. This gives the protein CASSVPTGGARVGEQYF.

The chain employs TRBV14 and TRBJ2-3; perhaps TRBD1 as D (6 bases). Trimming took 7 bases from V and 8 from J, leaving 22 bases between them. Per the germline V gene, CDR1 is SGHDN and CDR2 is FVKESK. This CDR3 is 15 amino acids long. This CDR3 reads CASNRTEIISVTQYF. The CDR3 DNA reads as TGTGCCAGCAATCGGACAGAGATAATCTCGGTTACGCAGTATTTT.

This clonotype was observed a few times. V gene TRBV10-2 combines with J gene TRBJ2-1; D remains ambiguous. Trimming left V 5 bases short and J 7 bases short, with 12 bases between. The CDR3 extends over 13 amino acids. The germline gives CDR1 WSHSY, CDR2 SAAADI. The CDR3 DNA reads TGCGCCAGCAGTCTGGTGCCTCGAAATGAGCAGTTCTTC. It codes for CASSLVPRNEQFF.

This clonotype has only a few counts. The V gene is TRBV7-2, the J gene TRBJ1-3; 7 nucleotides agree with TRBD1. Per the germline V gene, CDR1 is SGHTA and CDR2 is FQGNSA. This CDR3 has 15 residues. Germline trimming cut 5 bases from V and 4 bases from J; bases unmatched to any gene: 8. The CDR3 loop is CASSPVPGGGNTIYF. DNA for the CDR3: TGTGCCAGCAGCCCCGTACCAGGGGGGGGAAACACCATATATTTT.

This clonotype came up a few times. This chain joins TRBV18 and TRBJ2-5, with D possibly TRBD1 on 6 matching bases. V was pared by 2 bases and J by 3 bases, with 10 bases between. The CDR3 extends over 14 amino acids. Germline CDR1 KGHSH, CDR2 LQKENI. The chain's CDR3 is CASSPGRGEETQYF. The CDR3, as DNA: TGTGCCAGCTCACCAGGCAGGGGTGAAGAGACCCAGTACTTC.